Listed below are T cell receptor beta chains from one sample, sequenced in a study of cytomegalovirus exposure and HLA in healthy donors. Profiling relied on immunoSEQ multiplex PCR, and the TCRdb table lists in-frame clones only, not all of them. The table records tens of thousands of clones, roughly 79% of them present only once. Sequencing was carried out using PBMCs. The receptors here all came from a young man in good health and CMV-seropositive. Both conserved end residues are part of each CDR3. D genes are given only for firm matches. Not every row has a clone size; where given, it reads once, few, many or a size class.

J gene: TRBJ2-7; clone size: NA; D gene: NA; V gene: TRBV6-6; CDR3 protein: CASSRPPGTKAEQYF; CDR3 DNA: TGTGCCAGCAGCCGGCCTCCCGGGACAAAGGCCGAGCAGTACTTC
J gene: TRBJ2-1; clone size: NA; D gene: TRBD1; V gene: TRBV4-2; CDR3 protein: CASSQVGTDRGHEQFF; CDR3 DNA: TGTGCCAGCAGCCAAGTCGGAACGGACAGGGGGCATGAGCAGTTCTTC
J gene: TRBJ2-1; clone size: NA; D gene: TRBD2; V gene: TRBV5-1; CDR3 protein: CASTGGTSGNEQFF; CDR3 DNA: TGCGCCAGTACCGGCGGGACTAGCGGGAATGAGCAGTTCTTC
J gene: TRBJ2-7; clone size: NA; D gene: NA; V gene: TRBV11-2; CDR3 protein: CASSLEYGTYEQYF; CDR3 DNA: TGTGCCAGCAGCTTAGAGTACGGTACCTACGAGCAGTACTTC
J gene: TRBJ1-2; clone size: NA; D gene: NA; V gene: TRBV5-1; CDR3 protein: CASSLYGLDGYTF; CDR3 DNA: TGCGCCAGCAGCTTGTACGGGTTGGATGGCTACACCTTC
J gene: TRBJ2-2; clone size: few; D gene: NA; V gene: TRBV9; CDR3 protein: CASSTTTNTGELFF; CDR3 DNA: TGTGCCAGCAGCACCACTACGAACACCGGGGAGCTGTTTTTT
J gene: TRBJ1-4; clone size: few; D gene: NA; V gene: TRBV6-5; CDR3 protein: CASSYSSGGKLFF; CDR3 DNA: TGTGCCAGCAGTTACTCGTCGGGGGGAAAACTGTTTTTT
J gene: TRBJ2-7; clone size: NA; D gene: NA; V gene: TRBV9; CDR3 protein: CASSVGGDGYYEQYF; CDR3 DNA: TGTGCCAGCAGCGTGGGCGGGGACGGCTACTACGAGCAGTACTTC
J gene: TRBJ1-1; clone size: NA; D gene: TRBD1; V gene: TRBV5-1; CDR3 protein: CASSSDRVDTEAFF; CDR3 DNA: TGCGCCAGCAGCTCTGACAGGGTGGATACTGAAGCTTTCTTT
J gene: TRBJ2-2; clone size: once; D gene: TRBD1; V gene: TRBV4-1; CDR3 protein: CASSWTGSVVTGELFF; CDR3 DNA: TGCGCCAGCAGCTGGACAGGGTCCGTAGTCACCGGGGAGCTGTTTTTT
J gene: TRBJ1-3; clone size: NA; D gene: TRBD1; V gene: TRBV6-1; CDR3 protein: CASSSRDSSGNTIYF; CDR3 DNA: TGTGCCAGCAGTAGCCGGGACAGCTCTGGAAACACCATATATTTT
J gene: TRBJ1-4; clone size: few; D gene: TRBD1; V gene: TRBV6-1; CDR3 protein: CASSEPGQGLEKLFF; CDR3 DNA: TGTGCCAGCAGTGAACCGGGACAGGGATTGGAAAAACTGTTTTTT
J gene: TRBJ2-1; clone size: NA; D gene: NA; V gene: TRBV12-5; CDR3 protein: CASSQRDTYNEQFF; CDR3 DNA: TGTGCTAGTAGCCAGAGGGACACCTACAATGAGCAGTTCTTC
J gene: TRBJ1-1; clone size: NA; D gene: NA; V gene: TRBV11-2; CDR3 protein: CASSSDIQANTEAFF; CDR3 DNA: TGTGCCAGCAGCTCAGACATACAGGCGAACACTGAAGCTTTCTTT
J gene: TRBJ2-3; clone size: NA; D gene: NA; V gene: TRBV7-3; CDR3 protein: CASSLGLALNTQYF; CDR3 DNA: TGTGCCAGCAGCCTGGGGCTAGCGTTAAATACGCAGTATTTT
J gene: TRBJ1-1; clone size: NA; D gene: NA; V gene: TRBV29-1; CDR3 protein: CSADPTGTWNTEAFF; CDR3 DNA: TGCAGTGCGGACCCAACGGGAACCTGGAACACTGAAGCTTTCTTT
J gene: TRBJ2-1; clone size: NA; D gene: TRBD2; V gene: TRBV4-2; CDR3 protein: CASSQESGSSYNEQFF; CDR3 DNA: TGTGCCAGCAGCCAAGAGAGCGGGAGCTCCTACAATGAGCAGTTCTTC
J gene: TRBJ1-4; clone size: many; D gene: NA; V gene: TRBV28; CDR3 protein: CASMARIATNEKLFF; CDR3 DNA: TGTGCCAGCATGGCCAGAATCGCAACTAATGAAAAACTGTTTTTT